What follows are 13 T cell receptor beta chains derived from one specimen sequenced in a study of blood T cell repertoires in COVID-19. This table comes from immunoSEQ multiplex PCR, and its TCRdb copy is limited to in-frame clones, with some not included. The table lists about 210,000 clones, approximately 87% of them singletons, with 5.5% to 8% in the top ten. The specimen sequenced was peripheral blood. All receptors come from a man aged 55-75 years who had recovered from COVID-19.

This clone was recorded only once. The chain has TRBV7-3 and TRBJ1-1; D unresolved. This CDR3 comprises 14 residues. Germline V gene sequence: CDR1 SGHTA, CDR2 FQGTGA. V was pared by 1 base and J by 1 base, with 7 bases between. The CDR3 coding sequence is TGTGCCAGCAGCTTAAGTGCAGGGAACACTGAAGCTTTCTTT. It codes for CASSLSAGNTEAFF.

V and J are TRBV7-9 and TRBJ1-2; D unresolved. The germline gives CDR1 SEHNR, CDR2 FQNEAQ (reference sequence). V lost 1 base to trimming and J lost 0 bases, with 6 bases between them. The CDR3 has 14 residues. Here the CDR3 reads CASSLEAANYGYTF. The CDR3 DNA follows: TGTGCCAGCAGCTTAGAAGCGGCTAACTATGGCTACACCTTC.

CDR3 coding DNA: TGTGCCAGTAGTATTCCGGACAGCTACGAGCAGTACTTC. This codes for CASSIPDSYEQYF. V usage is TRBV19 and J usage is TRBJ2-7; the D gene is possibly TRBD1 (6 bases). Trimming left V 3 bases short and J 3 bases short, with 9 bases between. The CDR3 covers 13 residues. The germline CDR1 and CDR2 sequences are LNHDA and SQIVND (reference sequence).

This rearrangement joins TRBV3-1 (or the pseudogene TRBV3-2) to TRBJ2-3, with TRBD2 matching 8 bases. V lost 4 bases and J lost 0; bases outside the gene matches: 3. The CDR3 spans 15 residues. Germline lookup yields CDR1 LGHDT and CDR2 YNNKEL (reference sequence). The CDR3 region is CASSLSGASTDTQYF. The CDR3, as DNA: TGTGCCAGCAGCCTTAGCGGGGCTAGCACAGATACGCAGTATTTT.

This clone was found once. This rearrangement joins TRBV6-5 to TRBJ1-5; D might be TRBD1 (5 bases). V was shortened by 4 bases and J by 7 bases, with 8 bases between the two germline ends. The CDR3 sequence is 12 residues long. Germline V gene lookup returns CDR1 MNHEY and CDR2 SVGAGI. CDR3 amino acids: CASSFQGQPQHF. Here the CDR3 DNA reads TGTGCCAGCAGTTTCCAGGGACAGCCCCAGCATTTT.

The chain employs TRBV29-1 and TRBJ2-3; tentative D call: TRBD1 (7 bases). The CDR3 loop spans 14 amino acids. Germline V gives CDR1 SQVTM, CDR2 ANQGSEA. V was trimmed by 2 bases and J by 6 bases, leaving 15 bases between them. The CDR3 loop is CSVERQGGRDTQYF. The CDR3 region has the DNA TGCAGCGTTGAAAGACAGGGAGGTAGGGATACGCAGTATTTT.

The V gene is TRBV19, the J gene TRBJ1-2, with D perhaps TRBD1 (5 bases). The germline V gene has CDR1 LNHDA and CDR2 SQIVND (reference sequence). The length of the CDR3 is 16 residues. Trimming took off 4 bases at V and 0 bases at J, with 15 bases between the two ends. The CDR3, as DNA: TGTGCCAGTAGTACAATCTCGACAGTCCCTAACTATGGCTACACCTTC. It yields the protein CASSTISTVPNYGYTF. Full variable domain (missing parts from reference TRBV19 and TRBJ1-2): DGGITQSPKYLFRKEGQNVTLSCEQNLNHDAMYWYRQDPGQGLRLIYYSQIVNDFQKGDIAEGYSVSREKKESFPLTVTSAQKNPTAFYLCASSTISTVPNYGYTFGSGTRLTVV.

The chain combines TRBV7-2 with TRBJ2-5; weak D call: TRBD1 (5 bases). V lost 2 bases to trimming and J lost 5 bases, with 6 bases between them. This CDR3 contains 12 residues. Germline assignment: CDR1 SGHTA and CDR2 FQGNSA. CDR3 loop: CASSLSGETQYF. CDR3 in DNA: TGTGCCAGCAGCTTATCAGGGGAGACCCAGTACTTC. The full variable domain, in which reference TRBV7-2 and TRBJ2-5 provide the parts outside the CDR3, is GAGVSQSPSNKVTEKGKDVELRCDPISGHTALYWYRQSLGQGLEFLIYFQGNSAPDKSGLPSDRFSAERTGGSVSTLTIQRTQQEDSAVYLCASSLSGETQYFGPGTRLLVL.

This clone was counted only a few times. The CDR3 spells CASSQDEGGDYEQYF. The CDR3, as DNA: TGCGCCAGCAGCCAAGATGAGGGCGGGGACTACGAGCAGTACTTC. The chain recombines TRBV4-1 with TRBJ2-7; D perhaps matches TRBD2 (6 bases). CDR3 length equals 15 residues. Germline CDR1 is MGHRA and CDR2 is YSYEKL. Trimming took 0 bases from V and 3 from J, leaving 12 bases between them.

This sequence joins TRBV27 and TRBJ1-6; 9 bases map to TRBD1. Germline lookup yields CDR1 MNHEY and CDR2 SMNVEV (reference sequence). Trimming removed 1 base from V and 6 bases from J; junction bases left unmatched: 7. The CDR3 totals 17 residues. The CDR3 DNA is TGTGCCAGCAGTTTATTAAGGGGACAGGGTTTTAATTCACCCCTCCACTTT. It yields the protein CASSLLRGQGFNSPLHF.

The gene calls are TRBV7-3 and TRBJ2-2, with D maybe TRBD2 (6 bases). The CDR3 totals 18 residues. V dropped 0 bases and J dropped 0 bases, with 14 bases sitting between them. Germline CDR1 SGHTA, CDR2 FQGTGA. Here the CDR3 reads CASSLTARERTNTGELFF. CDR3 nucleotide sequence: TGTGCCAGCAGCTTAACGGCCCGGGAGAGAACGAACACCGGGGAGCTGTTTTTT.

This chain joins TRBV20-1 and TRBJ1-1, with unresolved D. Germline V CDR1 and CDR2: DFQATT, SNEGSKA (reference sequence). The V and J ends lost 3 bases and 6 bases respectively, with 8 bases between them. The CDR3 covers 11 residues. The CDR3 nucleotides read TGCAGTGCTAGCTCTTTGTCTGAAGCTTTCTTT. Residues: CSASSLSEAFF.

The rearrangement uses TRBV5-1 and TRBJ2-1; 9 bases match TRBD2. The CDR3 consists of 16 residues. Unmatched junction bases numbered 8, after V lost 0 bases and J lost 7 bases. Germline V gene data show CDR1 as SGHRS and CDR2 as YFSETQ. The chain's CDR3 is CASSLALSGSVNEQFF. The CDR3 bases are TGCGCCAGCAGCTTGGCCCTTAGCGGGAGTGTTAATGAGCAGTTCTTC.